The source of this T cell receptor (beta chain) is a study of blood T cell repertoires in COVID-19. Whole-study context: The origin of the acute and convalescent COVID-19 samples was the United States, Italy and Spain. Sample material is recorded as cDNA or gDNA derived from T cells, B-cell-depleted T cells, or PBMCs.

This clone was seen more than once but under ten times. Original analysis: Amplifying reference gene primers gave estimates of nucleated cell counts. Clones were read by immunoSEQ multiplex PCR, and TCRdb kept only the in-frame ones, dropping some. V and J calls and clone size come straight from that table; D and trimming were deduced from the DNA. The sample has 110,000 or so clones, over 70% seen once. Per the germline V gene, CDR1 is SGHRS and CDR2 is YFSETQ. The CDR3 covers 18 residues. The ends were cut back, 0 bases at V and 2 bases at J, with 20 bases in the middle. The chain uses TRBV5-1 and TRBJ1-1; D is ambiguous. This sequence originates from a human donor in a cohort sampled during active or convalescent COVID-19. Sequenced sample: peripheral blood. Written as DNA, the CDR3 is TGCGCCAGCAGCTTGGCTGCGACGACCCGGGTCTTAAACACTGAAGCTTTCTTT. Protein: CASSLAATTRVLNTEAFF.